This T cell receptor (beta chain) comes out of a study of CD8 T cells in Susac syndrome. About 0.5 to 1 ug RNA was reverse transcribed with random hexamers. TCRdb analysed the immunoSEQ multiplex PCR reads with MiXCR anew, one entry per CDR3 protein. The data contain about 200,000 distinct CDR3 sequences, 75% to 95% of them singletons. Trimming took 4 bases from V and 6 from J, leaving 11 bases between them. The CDR3 loop spans 12 amino acids. Germline lookup yields CDR1 SGHRS and CDR2 YFSETQ. This TCR derives from a human donor with Susac syndrome. Material for sequencing was CD4+ T cells from PBMCs. This chain uses TRBV5-1 with TRBJ2-7; D may be TRBD1 or TRBD2 (5 bases each). In DNA form, the CDR3 reads TGCGCCAGCAGCCCAGAGGGGCCCGAGCAGTACTTC. Translated: CASSPEGPEQYF. Filled out from reference TRBV5-1 and TRBJ2-7, the complete variable domain reads KAGVTQTPRYLIKTRGQQVTLSCSPISGHRSVSWYQQTPGQGLQFLFEYFSETQRNKGNFPGRFSGRQFSNSRSEMNVSTLELGDSALYLCASSPEGPEQYFGPGTRLTVT.